What follows is one TCR beta chain and its context. This CDR3 has 14 residues. V lost 4 bases to trimming and J lost 2 bases, with 12 bases between them. CDR1 SGHKS and CDR2 YYEKEE come from the germline V gene (reference sequence). Sequencing used immunoSEQ multiplex PCR; TCRdb keeps in-frame clones, though not all of them. The sample lists around 46,000 clones; about 83% were seen once. Time point of the sample: baseline pretreatment blood. The sample's treatment: 15 Gy SBRT to primary tumor, nephrectomy 4 weeks later. The entry originates in a study of radiation and T cells in renal cell carcinoma. The chain employs TRBV5-5 and TRBJ2-5; either TRBD1 or TRBD2 may fit D (5 bases each). The sequences come from blood, collected from a patient whose treatment included radiotherapy and nephrectomy. The sequence was collected from a woman aged 70-85 years with renal cell carcinoma. The CDR3 bases are TGTGCCAGCAGCCCTTGGGACGGACAAGAGACCCAGTACTTC. Its translation: CASSPWDGQETQYF.